The clone carrying this T cell receptor (beta chain) was observed a few times. The CDR3 consists of 13 residues. V lost 0 bases and J 5 bases, leaving 7 bases between the germline ends. Looked up from germline, CDR1 is ENHRY and CDR2 is SYGVKD. The data derive from a study of T-cell reconstitution after alpha-beta-depleted transplantation in children. Unique molecular identifiers were built into the TCRbeta library. TCRdb re-called the PCR reads through MiXCR, storing one row per CDR3 protein. The sample has 200,000 to 250,000 distinct CDR3 sequences; 8.5% to 10% are singletons. The chain has TRBV10-3 and TRBJ1-1; no clear D gene. The receptor was derived from a human donor who donated a stem cell graft to a child with acute lymphoblastic leukemia. The sequenced sample was PBMCs from the stem cell graft donor, obtained from the stem cell graft. CDR3 amino acids: CAISESPRTEAFF. The CDR3, as DNA: TGTGCCATCAGTGAGTCGCCGCGAACTGAAGCTTTCTTT.